This TCR beta chain was identified during a study of blood T cell repertoires in COVID-19. The wider study: T cells, B-cell-depleted T cells, or PBMCs provided the cDNA or gDNA that served as material.

Per the germline V gene, CDR1 is WNHNN and CDR2 is SYGVQD (reference sequence). This CDR3 is built from 17 residues. Losses at the gene ends were 2 bases for V and 6 bases for J; bases not matched to a gene: 11. Generated by immunoSEQ multiplex PCR, the TCRdb table keeps only in-frame clones and is missing some. The sample lists approximately 220,000 clones; about 80% were seen once. This receptor was identified in a woman in her forties with active or convalescent COVID-19. The rearrangement links TRBV10-1 to TRBJ2-1, with 9 positions matching TRBD2. The specimen was peripheral blood. Here the CDR3 reads CASSEGLAGDIFNEQFF. In nucleotides, the CDR3 is TGCGCCAGCAGTGAGGGGTTAGCGGGAGATATTTTCAATGAGCAGTTCTTC.